These T cell receptor beta chains were read from a single sample in a study of graft-versus-host responses after intestinal transplantation. TCRdb's copy holds only in-frame clones and misses some; the assay was immunoSEQ multiplex PCR. The data contain roughly 100,000 clones, 90% to 95% of them seen just once; the ten biggest clones take up approximately 0.18%. Antigens of these TCRs are unknown. The specimen comprised unstimulated CD4+ T cells sorted from spleen or lymph node cells, sampled before transplant. These receptors were collected from a human donor who was the organ donor for an intestinal transplant. Each CDR3 is given with its conserved first and last residue. The order of the fields is V gene, D gene, clone size, CDR3 length, J gene, CDR3 protein, CDR3 DNA. The D gene is left open where the match is weak. Clone size is stated in some rows and not others, as once, few, many or a class when expanded.

>TRBV18|.|once|14|TRBJ2-3
CASSPPAGLDTQYF
TGTGCCAGCTCACCACCGGCAGGGTTGGATACGCAGTATTTT
>TRBV4-1|TRBD1|.|13|TRBJ1-2
CASSQVDRDGYTF
TGCGCCAGCAGCCAAGTTGACAGGGACGGCTACACCTTC
>TRBV9|TRBD1|once|13|TRBJ2-2
CASSYRGPGELFF
TGTGCCAGCAGTTACAGGGGGCCCGGGGAGCTGTTTTTT
>TRBV18|.|.|13|TRBJ2-7
CASSPGQLSEQYF
TGTGCCAGCTCACCCGGACAGCTAAGCGAGCAGTACTTC
>TRBV23-1|.|.|13|TRBJ2-7
CASSRGDTYEQYF
TGCGCCAGCAGCCGGGGGGACACCTACGAGCAGTACTTC
>TRBV7-2|TRBD2|.|15|TRBJ2-7
CASSSDLAGSYEQYF
TGTGCCAGCAGCTCCGACCTAGCGGGCTCCTACGAGCAGTACTTC
>TRBV25-1|TRBD1|.|16|TRBJ1-4
CASSGGAGTGGEKLFF
TGTGCCAGCAGTGGGGGGGCCGGGACAGGGGGCGAAAAACTGTTTTTT
>TRBV6-4|.|.|14|TRBJ2-3
CASQQSTSTDTQYF
TGTGCCAGCCAGCAGTCGACTAGCACAGATACGCAGTATTTT
>TRBV7-2|.|once|16|TRBJ1-1
CASTLGSGTLNTEAFF
TGTGCCAGCACCCTCGGTAGTGGTACTCTGAACACTGAAGCTTTCTTT
>TRBV11-3|TRBD1|.|14|TRBJ2-3
CASRKTGAMGTQYF
TGTGCCAGCAGGAAGACAGGGGCAATGGGTACGCAGTATTTT
>TRBV7-9|.|.|14|TRBJ1-3
CASSQHHSGNTIYF
TGTGCCAGCAGCCAACACCACTCTGGAAACACCATATATTTT
>TRBV5-6|TRBD2|.|14|TRBJ2-5
CASSWNWGGETQYF
TGTGCCAGCAGTTGGAATTGGGGGGGGGAGACCCAGTACTTC
>TRBV11-2|TRBD1|.|14|TRBJ1-6
CASSLTGVNSPLHF
TGTGCCAGCAGCCTCACAGGGGTCAATTCACCCCTCCACTTT
>TRBV5-4|.|few|14|TRBJ1-3
CASSRDIFGNTIYF
TGTGCCAGCAGCCGGGACATATTTGGAAACACCATATATTTT
>TRBV2|TRBD1|.|15|TRBJ2-5
CASRDGQANQETQYF
TGTGCCAGCAGGGACGGACAGGCAAACCAAGAGACCCAGTACTTC
>TRBV4-1|.|.|12|TRBJ1-2
CASSQGGVFYTF
TGCGCCAGCAGCCAAGGGGGGGTCTTCTACACCTTC
>TRBV4-2|TRBD1|.|16|TRBJ1-4
CASSQPPGQLNEKLFF
TGTGCCAGCAGCCAACCTCCGGGACAGCTCAATGAAAAACTGTTTTTT
>TRBV19|TRBD1|.|18|TRBJ2-2
CASSQKLPGTANTGELFF
TGTGCCAGTAGTCAAAAACTTCCCGGGACAGCCAACACCGGGGAGCTGTTTTTT
>TRBV7-2|TRBD2|.|15|TRBJ2-7
CASRHSGGPSNEQYF
TGTGCCAGCAGACATAGCGGGGGGCCTTCGAACGAGCAGTACTTC
>TRBV6-6|.|.|14|TRBJ2-2
CASSYSGARGELFF
TGTGCCAGCAGTTACTCAGGGGCTAGGGGGGAGCTGTTTTTT
>TRBV19|.|.|14|TRBJ1-4
CASRTALSIGGLFF
TGTGCCAGTAGGACAGCCCTTTCCATAGGTGGACTGTTTTTT
>TRBV18|.|.|15|TRBJ2-1
CASSPDRSSYNEQFF
TGTGCCAGCTCGCCCGACCGGAGCTCCTACAATGAGCAGTTCTTC
>TRBV6-6|TRBD1|few|14|TRBJ1-4
CASSHRGFNEKLFF
TGTGCCAGCAGCCACAGGGGATTTAATGAAAAACTGTTTTTT
>TRBV23-1|.|.|12|TRBJ1-2
CASSHGEYGYTF
TGCGCCAGCAGTCACGGAGAATATGGCTACACCTTC
>TRBV4-2|TRBD1|.|17|TRBJ2-5
CASSQQTTGGARETQYF
TGTGCCAGCAGCCAACAAACAACAGGGGGCGCAAGGGAGACCCAGTACTTC
>TRBV28|.|.|14|TRBJ2-7
CASSLGGHPYEQYF
TGTGCCAGCAGTTTAGGGGGACATCCCTACGAGCAGTACTTC
>TRBV14|.|.|19|TRBJ1-2
CASSHGEPTSKIAGYGYTF
TGTGCCAGCAGCCACGGAGAACCTACATCAAAAATTGCTGGCTATGGCTACACCTTC
>TRBV19|.|.|16|TRBJ1-6
CASQPKGGVGNSPLHF
TGTGCCAGTCAACCTAAGGGGGGGGTTGGTAATTCACCCCTCCACTTT
>TRBV27|TRBD2|.|16|TRBJ2-5
CASRGGGGFRRETQYF
TGTGCCAGCAGGGGCGGGGGGGGGTTCAGGCGGGAGACCCAGTACTTC
>TRBV4-2|.|.|15|TRBJ1-4
CASSQDLGGAGKLFF
TGTGCCAGCAGCCAAGATCTAGGAGGGGCGGGAAAACTGTTTTTT
>TRBV7-2|TRBD2|.|16|TRBJ2-1
CASSFTSGGQGNEQFF
TGTGCCAGCAGCTTCACTAGCGGGGGGCAGGGCAATGAGCAGTTCTTC
>TRBV27|.|once|14|TRBJ1-1
CASSRIRENTEAFF
TGTGCCAGCAGTAGAATAAGAGAGAACACTGAAGCTTTCTTT
>TRBV27|TRBD1|.|16|TRBJ2-7
CASRGPGQGVSYEQYF
TGTGCCAGCAGGGGGCCGGGACAGGGGGTCTCCTACGAGCAGTACTTC
>TRBV5-4|.|.|13|TRBJ1-2
CASSLDRVNGYTF
TGTGCCAGCAGCTTGGACAGGGTTAATGGCTACACCTTC
>TRBV9|TRBD1|once|15|TRBJ1-2
CASSVAGGRVYGYTF
TGTGCCAGCAGCGTAGCAGGGGGCCGGGTCTATGGCTACACCTTC
>TRBV2|TRBD1|.|16|TRBJ1-5
CASRGFRGQGNQPQHF
TGTGCCAGCAGGGGGTTTCGGGGACAGGGCAATCAGCCCCAGCATTTT
>TRBV2|TRBD1|.|17|TRBJ2-7
CASSDDSTLGQGYEQYF
TGTGCCAGCAGCGATGACTCGACCCTGGGACAGGGGTACGAGCAGTACTTC
>TRBV9|TRBD1|.|14|TRBJ2-2
CASSTRTGTGELFF
TGTGCCAGCAGCACCCGGACAGGGACCGGGGAGCTGTTTTTT
>TRBV29-1|TRBD1|.|18|TRBJ2-3
CSVRPAFRDSQNTDTQYF
TGCAGCGTTAGACCGGCCTTCCGGGACAGCCAGAACACAGATACGCAGTATTTT
>TRBV9|TRBD2|.|15|TRBJ2-2
CASSVLGLSTGELFF
TGTGCCAGCAGCGTACTGGGACTATCCACCGGGGAGCTGTTTTTT
>TRBV4-3|TRBD1|.|17|TRBJ2-3
CASSQEGHRGGTDTQYF
TGCGCCAGCAGCCAAGAAGGTCACAGGGGGGGCACAGATACGCAGTATTTT
>TRBV5-5|TRBD2|.|15|TRBJ2-1
CASSLWLAVVGEQFF
TGTGCCAGCAGCTTGTGGCTAGCGGTAGTGGGTGAGCAGTTCTTC
>TRBV2|.|.|13|TRBJ2-7
CASRSSYFYEQYF
TGTGCCAGCAGGAGTTCTTACTTCTACGAGCAGTACTTC
>TRBV4-3|.|.|16|TRBJ1-2
CASSQDTGGGTYGYTF
TGCGCCAGCAGCCAAGATACGGGGGGCGGAACCTATGGCTACACCTTC
>TRBV2|.|.|13|TRBJ1-3
CASRPDSGNTIYF
TGTGCCAGCAGACCAGACTCTGGAAACACCATATATTTT
>TRBV19|.|once|14|TRBJ1-1
CASSIPYMNTEAFF
TGTGCCAGTAGTATACCGTACATGAACACTGAAGCTTTCTTT